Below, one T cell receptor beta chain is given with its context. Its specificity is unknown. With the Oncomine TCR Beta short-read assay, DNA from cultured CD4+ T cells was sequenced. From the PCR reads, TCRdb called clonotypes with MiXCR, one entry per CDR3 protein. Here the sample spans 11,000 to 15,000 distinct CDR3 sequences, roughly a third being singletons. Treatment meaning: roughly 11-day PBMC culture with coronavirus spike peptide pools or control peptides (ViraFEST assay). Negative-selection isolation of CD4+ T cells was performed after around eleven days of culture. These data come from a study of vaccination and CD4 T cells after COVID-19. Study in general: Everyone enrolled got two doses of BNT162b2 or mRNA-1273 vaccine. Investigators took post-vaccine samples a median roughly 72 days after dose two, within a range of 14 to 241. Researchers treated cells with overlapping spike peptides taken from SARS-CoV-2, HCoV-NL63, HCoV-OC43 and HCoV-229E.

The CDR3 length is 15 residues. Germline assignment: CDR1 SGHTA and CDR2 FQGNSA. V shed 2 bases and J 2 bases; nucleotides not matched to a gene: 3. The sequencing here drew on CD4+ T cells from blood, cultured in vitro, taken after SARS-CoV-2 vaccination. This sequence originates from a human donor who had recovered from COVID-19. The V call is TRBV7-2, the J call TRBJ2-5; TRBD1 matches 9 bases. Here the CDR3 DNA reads TGTGCCAGCAGCTTACCCGGGACAGGGCAAGAGACCCAGTACTTC. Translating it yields CASSLPGTGQETQYF.